This T cell receptor beta chain was sequenced for a study of T-cell reconstitution after alpha-beta-depleted transplantation in children. Broader study findings: Reportedly, alpha-beta T cells present about two months post-transplant originated from several hundred expanded clones of graft origin.

The V gene lost 6 bases and the J gene lost 5 bases, with 8 bases spanning the gap. Germline-derived CDR1 and CDR2 are LGHNT and FRNRAP. The CDR3 is 13 amino acids. Researchers prepared the TCRbeta library using unique molecular identifiers, the study reports. TCRdb reprocessed the PCR reads via MiXCR and lists one record per CDR3 protein. The data show a few hundred thousand distinct CDR3 sequences, approximately 6.9% seen once. Points on this clonotype: Its cognate antigen is unknown.

The clonotype was recovered from a boy between 2 and 10 years old with acute lymphoblastic leukemia, due to receive a stem cell transplant. The genes are TRBV12-5 and TRBJ1-6, with a weak D call TRBD1 (5 bases). The source was PBMCs, collected before TCRalphabeta/CD19-depleted stem cell transplant. CDR3 loop: CASGLTDNSPLHF. The CDR3 region has the DNA TGTGCTAGTGGCTTGACAGATAATTCACCCCTCCACTTT.